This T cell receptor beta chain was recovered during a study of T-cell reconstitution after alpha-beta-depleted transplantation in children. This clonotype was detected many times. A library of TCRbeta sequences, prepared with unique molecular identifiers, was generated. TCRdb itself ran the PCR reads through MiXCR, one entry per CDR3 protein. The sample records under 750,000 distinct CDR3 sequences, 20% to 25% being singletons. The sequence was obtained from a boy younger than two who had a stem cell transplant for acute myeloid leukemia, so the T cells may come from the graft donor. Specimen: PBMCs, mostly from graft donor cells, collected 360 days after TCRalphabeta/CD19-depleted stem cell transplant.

CDR3 region: CSARLQAGGPNEQFF. In DNA, the CDR3 is TGCAGTGCTAGACTTCAAGCGGGGGGGCCGAATGAGCAGTTCTTC. The chain has TRBV20-1 and TRBJ2-1; 10 bases line up with TRBD2. CDR1 is DFQATT, CDR2 SNEGSKA, per germline (reference sequence). The CDR3 extends over 15 amino acids. Losses at the gene ends were 2 bases for V and 7 bases for J; bases not matched to a gene: 8.